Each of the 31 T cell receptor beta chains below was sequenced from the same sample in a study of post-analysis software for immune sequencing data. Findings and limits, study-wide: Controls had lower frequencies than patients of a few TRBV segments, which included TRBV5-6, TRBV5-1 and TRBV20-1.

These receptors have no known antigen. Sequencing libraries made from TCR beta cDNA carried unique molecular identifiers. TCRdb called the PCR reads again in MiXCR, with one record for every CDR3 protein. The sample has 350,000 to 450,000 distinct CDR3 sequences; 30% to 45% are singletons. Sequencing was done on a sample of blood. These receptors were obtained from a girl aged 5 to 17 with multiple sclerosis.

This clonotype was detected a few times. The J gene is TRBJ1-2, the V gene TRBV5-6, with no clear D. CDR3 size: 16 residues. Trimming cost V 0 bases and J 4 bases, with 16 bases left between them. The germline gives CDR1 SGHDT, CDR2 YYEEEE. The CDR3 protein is CASSLAEERRSYGYTF. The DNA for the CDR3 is TGTGCCAGCAGCTTGGCCGAGGAAAGGCGGTCCTATGGCTACACCTTC.

CDR3 nucleotide sequence: TGTGCCAGCAGTTCCGTCGCCAGGAATATCCGCTCTGGGGCCAACGTCCTGACTTTC. Translated: CASSSVARNIRSGANVLTF. The chain uses TRBV6-5 and TRBJ2-6; D gene ambiguous. Looked up from germline, CDR1 is MNHEY and CDR2 is SVGAGI. With 4 bases removed from V and 0 bases from J, the gap between germline ends came to 19 bases. The CDR3 spans 19 residues.

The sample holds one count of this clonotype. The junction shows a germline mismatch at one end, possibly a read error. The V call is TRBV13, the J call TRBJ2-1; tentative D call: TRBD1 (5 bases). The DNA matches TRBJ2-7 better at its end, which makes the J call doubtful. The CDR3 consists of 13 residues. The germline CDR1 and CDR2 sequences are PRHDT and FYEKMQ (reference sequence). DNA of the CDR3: TGTGCCAACAGCTTAAGCAGGGCCTACGAGCAGTACTTC. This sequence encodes CANSLSRAYEQYF.

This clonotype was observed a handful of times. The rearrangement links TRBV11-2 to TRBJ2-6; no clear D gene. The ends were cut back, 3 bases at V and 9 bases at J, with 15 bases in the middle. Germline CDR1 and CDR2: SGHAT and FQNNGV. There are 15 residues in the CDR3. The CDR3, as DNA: TGTGCCAGCAGCTTTATCCCCGGACCTCACAACGTCCTGACTTTC. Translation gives CASSFIPGPHNVLTF. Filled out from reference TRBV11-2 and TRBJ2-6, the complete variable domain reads EAGVAQSPRYKIIEKRQSVAFWCNPISGHATLYWYQQILGQGPKLLIQFQNNGVVDDSQLPKDRFSAERLKGVDSTLKIQPAKLEDSAVYLCASSFIPGPHNVLTFGAGSRLTVL.

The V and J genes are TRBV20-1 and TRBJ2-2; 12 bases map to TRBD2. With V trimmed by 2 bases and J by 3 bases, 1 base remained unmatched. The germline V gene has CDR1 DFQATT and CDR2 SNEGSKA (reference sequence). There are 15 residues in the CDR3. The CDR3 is CSARLAGGYTGELFF. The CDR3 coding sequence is TGCAGTGCTAGACTAGCGGGGGGGTACACCGGGGAGCTGTTTTTT.

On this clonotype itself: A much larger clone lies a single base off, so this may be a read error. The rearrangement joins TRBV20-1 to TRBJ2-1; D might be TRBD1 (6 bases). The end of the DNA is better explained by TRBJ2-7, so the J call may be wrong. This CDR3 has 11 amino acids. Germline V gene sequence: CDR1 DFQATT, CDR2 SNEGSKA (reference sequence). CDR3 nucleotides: TGCAGTACGAACAGGGTCTACGAGCAGTACTTC. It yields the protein CSTNRVYEQYF.

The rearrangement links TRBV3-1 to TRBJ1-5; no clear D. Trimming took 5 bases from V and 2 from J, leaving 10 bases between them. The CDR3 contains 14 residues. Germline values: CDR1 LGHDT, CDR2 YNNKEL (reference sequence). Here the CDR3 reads CASSAREGNQPQHF. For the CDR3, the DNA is TGTGCCAGCAGCGCTAGGGAGGGCAATCAGCCCCAGCATTTT.

The CDR3 region is CASSTSGAQGNEQFF. DNA for the CDR3: TGTGCCAGCAGTACTAGCGGGGCCCAGGGCAATGAGCAGTTCTTC. The chain couples TRBV12-3 or TRBV12-4 to TRBJ2-1, with 10 bases matching TRBD2. The ends lost 5 bases at V and 6 bases at J; junction bases unmatched: 7. The CDR3 length is 15 residues.

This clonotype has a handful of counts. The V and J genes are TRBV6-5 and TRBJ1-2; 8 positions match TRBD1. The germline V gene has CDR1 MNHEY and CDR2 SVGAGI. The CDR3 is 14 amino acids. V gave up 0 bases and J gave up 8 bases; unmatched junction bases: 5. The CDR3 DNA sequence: TGTGCCAGCAGTTACTCGCAGGGGGCGAAAGGCTACACCTTC. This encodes CASSYSQGAKGYTF.

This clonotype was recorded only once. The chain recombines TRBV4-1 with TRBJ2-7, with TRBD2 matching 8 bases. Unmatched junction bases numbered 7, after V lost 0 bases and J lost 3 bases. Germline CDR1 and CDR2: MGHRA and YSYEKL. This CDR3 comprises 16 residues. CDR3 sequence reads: CASSQDSSGGRYEQYF. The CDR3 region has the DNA TGCGCCAGCAGCCAAGATAGCAGCGGGGGCCGCTACGAGCAGTACTTC.

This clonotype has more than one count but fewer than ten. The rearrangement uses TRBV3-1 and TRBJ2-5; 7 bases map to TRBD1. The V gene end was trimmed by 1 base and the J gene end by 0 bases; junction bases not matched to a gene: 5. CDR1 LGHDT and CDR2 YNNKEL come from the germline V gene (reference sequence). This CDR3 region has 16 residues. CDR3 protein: CASSQGKTGNQETQYF. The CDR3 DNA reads TGTGCCAGCAGCCAAGGGAAGACAGGGAACCAAGAGACCCAGTACTTC.

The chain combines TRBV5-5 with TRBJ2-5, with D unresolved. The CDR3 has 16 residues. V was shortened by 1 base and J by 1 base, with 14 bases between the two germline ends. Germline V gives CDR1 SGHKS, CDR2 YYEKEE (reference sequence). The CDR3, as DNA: TGTGCCAGCAGCTTGTTTGCCAAGCAATCCCAAGAGACCCAGTACTTC. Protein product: CASSLFAKQSQETQYF.

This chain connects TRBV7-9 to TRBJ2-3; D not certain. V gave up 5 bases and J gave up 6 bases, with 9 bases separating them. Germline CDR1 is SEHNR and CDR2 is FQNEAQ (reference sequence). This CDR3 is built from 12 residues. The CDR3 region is CASSIIGDTQYF. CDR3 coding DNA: TGTGCCAGCAGCATCATCGGGGATACGCAGTATTTT.

The CDR3 DNA follows: TGCAGCGTCACCTTGTTGGCAGATACGCAGTATTTT. This sequence encodes CSVTLLADTQYF. V is TRBV29-1 and J is TRBJ2-3; D unresolved. CDR3 length equals 12 residues. V lost 6 bases and J lost 4, with 11 bases in between. Germline lookup yields CDR1 SQVTM and CDR2 ANQGSEA.

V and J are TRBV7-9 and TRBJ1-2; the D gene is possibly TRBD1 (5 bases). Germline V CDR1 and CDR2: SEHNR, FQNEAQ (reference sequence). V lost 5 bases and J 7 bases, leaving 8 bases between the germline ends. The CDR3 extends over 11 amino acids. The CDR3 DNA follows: TGTGCCAGCAGCAGCAGGGTTGGCTACACCTTC. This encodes CASSSRVGYTF.

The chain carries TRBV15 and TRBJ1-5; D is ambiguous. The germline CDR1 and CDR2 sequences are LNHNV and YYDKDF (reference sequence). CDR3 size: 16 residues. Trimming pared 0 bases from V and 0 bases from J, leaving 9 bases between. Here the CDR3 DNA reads TGTGCCACCAGCAGAGATCGGAGGGATAGCAATCAGCCCCAGCATTTT. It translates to CATSRDRRDSNQPQHF.

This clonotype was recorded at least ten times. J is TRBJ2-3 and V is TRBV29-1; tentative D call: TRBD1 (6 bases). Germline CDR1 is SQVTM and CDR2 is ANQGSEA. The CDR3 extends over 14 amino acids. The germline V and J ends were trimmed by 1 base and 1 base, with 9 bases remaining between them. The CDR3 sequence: CSVEGWTGTDTQYF. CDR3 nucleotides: TGCAGCGTTGAAGGCTGGACAGGCACAGATACGCAGTATTTT.

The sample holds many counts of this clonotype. This chain's CDR3 is CASSQVRVGQGYEKLFF. The CDR3 nucleotides read TGCGCCAGCAGCCAAGTACGTGTGGGACAGGGCTATGAAAAACTGTTTTTT. This rearrangement joins TRBV4-3 to TRBJ1-4; TRBD1 matches at 9 bases. CDR3 size: 17 residues. In germline, CDR1 is LGHNA, CDR2 YSLEER. The junction had 9 bases not matched to a gene; V was cut back by 1 base and J by 6 bases.

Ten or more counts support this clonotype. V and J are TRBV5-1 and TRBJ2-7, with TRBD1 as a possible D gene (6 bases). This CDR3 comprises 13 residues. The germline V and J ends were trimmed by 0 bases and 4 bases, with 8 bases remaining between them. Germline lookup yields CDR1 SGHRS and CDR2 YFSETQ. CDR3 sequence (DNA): TGCGCCAGCAGCTTGGACAGGGAATACGAGCAGTACTTC. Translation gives CASSLDREYEQYF.

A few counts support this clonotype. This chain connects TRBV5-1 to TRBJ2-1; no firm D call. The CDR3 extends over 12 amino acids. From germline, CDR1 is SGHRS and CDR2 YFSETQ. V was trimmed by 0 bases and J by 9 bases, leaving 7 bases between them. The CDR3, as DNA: TGCGCCAGCAGCTTGGAGACGACTGAGCAGTTCTTC. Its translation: CASSLETTEQFF.

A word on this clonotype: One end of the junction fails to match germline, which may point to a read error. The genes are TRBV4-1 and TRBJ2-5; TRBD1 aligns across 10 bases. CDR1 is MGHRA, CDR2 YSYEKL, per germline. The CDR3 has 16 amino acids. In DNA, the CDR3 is TGCGTCAGCAGCCAGGCCGGACAGGGGGTCCAAGAGACCCAGTACTTC. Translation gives CVSSQAGQGVQETQYF.

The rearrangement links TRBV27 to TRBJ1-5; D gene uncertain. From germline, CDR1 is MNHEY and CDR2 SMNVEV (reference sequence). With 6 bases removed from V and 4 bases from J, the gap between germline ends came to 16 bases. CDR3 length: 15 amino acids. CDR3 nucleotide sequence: TGTGCCAGCAGGTCCATAGGGAATTTGAATCAGCCCCAGCATTTT. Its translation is CASRSIGNLNQPQHF.

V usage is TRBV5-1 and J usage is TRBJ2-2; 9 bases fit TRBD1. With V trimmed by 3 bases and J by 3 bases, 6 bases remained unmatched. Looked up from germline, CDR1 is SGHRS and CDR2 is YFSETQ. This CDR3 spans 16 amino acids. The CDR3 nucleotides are TGCGCCAGCAGCTCCCAACAGGGGGCGGACACCGGGGAGCTGTTTTTT. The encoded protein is CASSSQQGADTGELFF. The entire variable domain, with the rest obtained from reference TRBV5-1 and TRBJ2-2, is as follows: KAGVTQTPRYLIKTRGQQVTLSCSPISGHRSVSWYQQTPGQGLQFLFEYFSETQRNKGNFPGRFSGRQFSNSRSEMNVSTLELGDSALYLCASSSQQGADTGELFFGEGSRLTVL.

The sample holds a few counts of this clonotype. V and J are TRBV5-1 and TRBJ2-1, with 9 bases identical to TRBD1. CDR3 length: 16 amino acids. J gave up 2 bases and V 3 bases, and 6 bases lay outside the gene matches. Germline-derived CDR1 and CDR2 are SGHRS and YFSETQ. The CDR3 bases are TGCGCCAGCAGCTCTCAAGGACAGGGGACCTACAATGAGCAGTTCTTC. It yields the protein CASSSQGQGTYNEQFF.

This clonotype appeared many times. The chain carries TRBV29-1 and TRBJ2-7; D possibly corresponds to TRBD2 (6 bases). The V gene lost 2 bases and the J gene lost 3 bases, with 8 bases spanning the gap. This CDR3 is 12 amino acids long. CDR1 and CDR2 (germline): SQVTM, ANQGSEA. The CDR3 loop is CSVETSLYEQYF. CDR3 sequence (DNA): TGCAGCGTTGAAACTAGCCTCTACGAGCAGTACTTC.

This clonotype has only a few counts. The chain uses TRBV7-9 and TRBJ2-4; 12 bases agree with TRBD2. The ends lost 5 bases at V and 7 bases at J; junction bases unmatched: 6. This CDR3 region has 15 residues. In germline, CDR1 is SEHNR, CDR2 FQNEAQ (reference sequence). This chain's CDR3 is CASSLTSGGLNIQYF. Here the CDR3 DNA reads TGTGCCAGCAGCCTCACTAGCGGGGGGTTGAACATTCAGTACTTC.

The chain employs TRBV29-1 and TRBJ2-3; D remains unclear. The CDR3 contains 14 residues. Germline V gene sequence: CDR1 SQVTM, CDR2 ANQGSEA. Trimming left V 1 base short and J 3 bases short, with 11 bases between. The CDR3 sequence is CSVEGVTLTDTQYF. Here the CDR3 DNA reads TGCAGCGTTGAAGGCGTGACACTTACAGATACGCAGTATTTT.

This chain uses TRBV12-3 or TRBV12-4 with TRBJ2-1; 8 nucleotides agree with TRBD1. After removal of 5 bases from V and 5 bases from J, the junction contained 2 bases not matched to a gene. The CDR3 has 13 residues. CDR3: CASSMGQDNEQFF. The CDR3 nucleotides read TGTGCCAGCAGTATGGGACAGGACAATGAGCAGTTCTTC.

The CDR3 is CASRGGPYEQYF. The CDR3 DNA reads as TGTGCCAGCAGGGGAGGTCCCTACGAGCAGTACTTC. The chain has TRBV2 and TRBJ2-5; TRBD2 is a possible D gene (6 bases). The DNA end is more similar to TRBJ2-7, so the J call may be wrong. The germline CDR1 and CDR2 sequences are SNHLY and FYNNEI. The CDR3 length is 12 residues.

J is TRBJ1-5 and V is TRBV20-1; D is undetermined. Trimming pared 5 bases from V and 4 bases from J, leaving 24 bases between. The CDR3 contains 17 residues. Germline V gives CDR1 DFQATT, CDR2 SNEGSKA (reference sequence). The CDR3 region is CSASKLTYRAGNQPQHF. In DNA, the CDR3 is TGCAGTGCTTCCAAACTGACCTACCGGGCAGGTAATCAGCCCCAGCATTTT.

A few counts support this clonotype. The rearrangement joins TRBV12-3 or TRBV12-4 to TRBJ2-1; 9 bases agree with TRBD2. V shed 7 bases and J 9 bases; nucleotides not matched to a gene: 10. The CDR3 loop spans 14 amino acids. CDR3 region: CASTSASGDGEQFF. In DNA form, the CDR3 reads TGTGCCAGCACATCTGCTAGCGGGGACGGTGAGCAGTTCTTC.